The 19 T cell receptor beta chains below come from one sample, sequenced in a study of human T cells and chemical hapten exposure. A single record per CDR3 protein comes from TCRdb applying MiXCR to the RACE reads. This sample has approximately 84,000 distinct CDR3 sequences, with roughly a tenth found just once. The sample's time point: patch test 2, 6 weeks after DPC sensitization. Regarding treatment: therapeutic diphenylcyclopropenone sensitization with weekly scalp DPC. The starting material was whole blood, obtained in connection with sensitization to the hapten diphenylcyclopropenone (DPC). The receptors here all came from a woman in her 30s with alopecia areata. Some clones in this sample may be carry-over from other donors' samples.

At least ten counts were recorded for this clonotype. V gene TRBV6-2 or TRBV6-3 combines with J gene TRBJ1-5, with TRBD1 as a possible D gene (6 bases). The CDR3 runs 14 residues. CDR1 is MNHEY, CDR2 SVGEGT, per germline. Trimming left V 6 bases short and J 2 bases short, with 11 bases between. The CDR3 here is CASSRAGGNQPQHF. As DNA, the CDR3 is TGTGCCAGCAGCAGAGCAGGGGGCAATCAGCCCCAGCATTTT.

This clonotype was observed at least ten times. Here the CDR3 DNA reads TGTGCCAGCAGACGGGCCCAGTCCTACGAGCAGTACTTC. This sequence encodes CASRRAQSYEQYF. V is TRBV12-3 or TRBV12-4 and J is TRBJ2-7; D is undetermined. V lost 6 bases and J 1 base, leaving 10 bases between the germline ends. CDR3 length equals 13 residues.

The sample holds a few counts of this clonotype. This rearrangement joins TRBV20-1 to TRBJ1-2, with D perhaps TRBD1 (6 bases). This CDR3 spans 14 amino acids. Trimming took 6 bases from V and 4 from J, leaving 18 bases between them. Germline CDR1 DFQATT, CDR2 SNEGSKA (reference sequence). In DNA, the CDR3 is TGCAGTGCGGCCGCGGCAGGGGCCGGCTATGGCTACACCTTC. Its translation: CSAAAAGAGYGYTF.

The rearrangement uses TRBV6-5 and TRBJ1-1, with 7 bases fitting TRBD1. Germline CDR1 is MNHEY and CDR2 is SVGAGI. The CDR3 length is 14 residues. Losses at the gene ends were 7 bases for V and 8 bases for J; bases not matched to a gene: 13. This chain's CDR3 is CASKGRTGAREAFF. The CDR3, as DNA: TGTGCCAGCAAGGGCCGTACAGGGGCGAGGGAAGCTTTCTTT.

This clonotype was observed many times. The CDR3 spells CASSPWTGLYNEQFF. DNA of the CDR3: TGTGCCAGCAGCCCTTGGACAGGCCTATACAATGAGCAGTTCTTC. The V and J genes are TRBV3-1 and TRBJ2-1, with TRBD1 identical over 7 bases. Germline V gene sequence: CDR1 LGHDT, CDR2 YNNKEL (reference sequence). Trimming cost V 4 bases and J 4 bases; bases outside gene matches: 7. This CDR3 region has 15 residues.

This clonotype has at least ten counts. V and J are TRBV3-1 and TRBJ2-1; 9 nucleotides align to TRBD2. The CDR3 has 17 residues. Trimming took 3 bases from V and 2 from J; bases not matched to a gene: 8. Looked up from germline, CDR1 is LGHDT and CDR2 is YNNKEL (reference sequence). CDR3 sequence reads: CASSQRKSGGTYNEQFF. The CDR3 DNA follows: TGTGCCAGCAGCCAGAGGAAAAGCGGGGGGACCTACAATGAGCAGTTCTTC.

This clonotype has more than one count but fewer than ten. The V gene is TRBV20-1, the J gene TRBJ2-7; possible D gene TRBD1, 6 bases. V lost 3 bases to trimming and J lost 3 bases, with 12 bases between them. Germline CDR1 and CDR2: DFQATT and SNEGSKA (reference sequence). This CDR3 comprises 13 residues. The CDR3 DNA sequence: TGCAGTGCTAGGGCACAGGGATTCTACGAGCAGTACTTC. Translation gives CSARAQGFYEQYF.

CDR3 residues: CASSIRNSGANVLTF. CDR3 DNA sequence: TGTGCCAGTAGTATTAGGAACTCTGGGGCCAACGTCCTGACTTTC. The chain has TRBV19 and TRBJ2-6; D is unclear. The CDR3 is 15 amino acids. CDR1 is LNHDA and CDR2 is SQIVND in the germline V gene (reference sequence). The germline V and J ends were trimmed by 3 bases and 0 bases, with 6 bases remaining between them.

This clonotype came up a few times. V is TRBV7-2 and J is TRBJ1-5; D gene uncertain. V was trimmed by 6 bases and J by 8 bases, leaving 14 bases between them. This CDR3 is 13 amino acids long. Looked up from germline, CDR1 is SGHTA and CDR2 is FQGNSA. The CDR3 DNA is TGTGCCAGCAGTCAATCCCACCCAGAGCCCCAGCATTTT. As protein: CASSQSHPEPQHF.

In its sample, this clonotype was seen a few times. This chain joins TRBV19 and TRBJ2-5; the D gene is possibly TRBD1 (5 bases). Trimming stripped 2 bases from V and 9 bases from J, with 19 bases between. The CDR3 runs to 15 residues. From germline, CDR1 is LNHDA and CDR2 SQIVND (reference sequence). The CDR3 DNA follows: TGTGCCAGTAGTATAATCCCCGACTTGGAAGGGGCCCAGTACTTC. Amino acid sequence: CASSIIPDLEGAQYF.

Ten or more counts support this clonotype. The genes are TRBV5-1 and TRBJ2-1; D possibly corresponds to TRBD1 (5 bases). Trimming shortened V by 3 bases and J by 4 bases, and 8 bases separated the two germline ends. The CDR3 is 13 amino acids. Looked up from germline, CDR1 is SGHRS and CDR2 is YFSETQ. As DNA, the CDR3 is TGCGCCAGCAGCTCCAGGGCTTACAATGAGCAGTTCTTC. It specifies CASSSRAYNEQFF.

This clonotype was seen repeatedly, ten times or more. The chain recombines TRBV2 with TRBJ2-1; possible D gene TRBD1, 6 bases. Trimming removed 6 bases at V and 5 bases at J, with 17 bases between. The CDR3 sequence is 15 residues long. Per the germline V gene, CDR1 is SNHLY and CDR2 is FYNNEI. The chain's CDR3 is CASRDRYPRDNEQFF. DNA of the CDR3: TGTGCCAGCAGAGACAGGTACCCTAGGGACAATGAGCAGTTCTTC.

At least ten counts were recorded for this clonotype. This chain joins TRBV14 and TRBJ2-5, with D possibly called TRBD1 or TRBD2 (5 bases each). CDR3 length: 15 residues. Germline V gene lookup returns CDR1 SGHDN and CDR2 FVKESK. Trimming stripped 4 bases from V and 5 bases from J, with 17 bases between. CDR3 sequence: CASSPLGASSETQYF. CDR3 sequence (DNA): TGTGCCAGCAGCCCGCTCGGGGCTAGCAGTGAGACCCAGTACTTC.

Ten or more counts support this clonotype. The chain couples TRBV2 to TRBJ2-1, with TRBD2 identical over 16 bases. From germline, CDR1 is SNHLY and CDR2 FYNNEI. V trimming: 6 bases; J trimming: 0 bases; junction bases outside the gene matches: 8. The CDR3 consists of 19 residues. In nucleotides, the CDR3 is TGTGCCAGCAGGGAGGGACTAGCGGGAGGGCCCTTCTCCTACAATGAGCAGTTCTTC. It yields the protein CASREGLAGGPFSYNEQFF.

This clonotype has at least ten counts. V usage is TRBV30 and J usage is TRBJ2-7; D is unresolved. V dropped 2 bases and J dropped 1 base, with 12 bases sitting between them. This CDR3 is 14 amino acids long. Looked up from germline, CDR1 is GTSNPN and CDR2 is SVGIG (reference sequence). The CDR3 sequence is CAWSNSGPSYEQYF. CDR3 sequence (DNA): TGTGCCTGGAGTAACAGTGGCCCATCCTACGAGCAGTACTTC.

This chain links TRBV29-1 with TRBJ1-3; D unclear. The V gene's germline CDR1 is SQVTM and CDR2 ANQGSEA. Trimming removed 4 bases from V and 4 bases from J, with 11 bases in between. The CDR3 has 13 amino acids. CDR3 coding DNA: TGCAGCGTTGCACAGTTGGGGGGAAACACCATATATTTT. The encoded protein is CSVAQLGGNTIYF.

In the case of this clonotype: Possible read error: a much larger clone is one base away. The chain links TRBV4-1 to TRBJ1-5; no firm D call. Trimming cost V 4 bases and J 4 bases, with 11 bases left between them. The CDR3 runs to 14 residues. Looked up from germline, CDR1 is MGHRA and CDR2 is YSYEKL. This CDR3 is CASSPFRINQPQHF. The DNA for the CDR3 is TGCGCCAGCAGCCCATTCAGGATAAATCAGCCCCAGCATTTT.

The chain employs TRBV3-1 and TRBJ1-5; D gene ambiguous. The CDR3 totals 13 residues. V gave up 1 base and J gave up 5 bases, with 6 bases separating them. Germline V lookup: CDR1 LGHDT, CDR2 YNNKEL (reference sequence). The CDR3 coding sequence is TGTGCCAGCAGCCAAGCGCTAGATCAGCCCCAGCATTTT. Residues: CASSQALDQPQHF. The complete variable domain, with remaining parts taken from reference TRBV3-1 and TRBJ1-5, reads DTAVSQTPKYLVTQMGNDKSIKCEQNLGHDTMYWYKQDSKKFLKIMFSYNNKELIINETVPNRFSPKSPDKAHLNLHINSLELGDSAVYFCASSQALDQPQHFGDGTRLSIL.

Ten or more counts support this clonotype. The chain joins TRBV20-1 to TRBJ2-3, with D possibly matching TRBD2 (6 bases). Trimming took 3 bases from V and 2 from J, leaving 9 bases between them. This CDR3 has 13 residues. In germline, CDR1 is DFQATT, CDR2 SNEGSKA (reference sequence). Here the CDR3 reads CSASTGVTDTQYF. CDR3 nucleotide sequence: TGCAGTGCTAGTACGGGGGTCACAGATACGCAGTATTTT.